A selection of T cell receptor beta chains follows, all from one sample in a study of shared clonotypes between healthy human individuals. The repertoire was sequenced with immunoSEQ multiplex PCR; TCRdb's copy has only in-frame clones and lacks some. Seen here are under 650,000 clones, almost 97% observed once, and the top ten hold roughly 0.06%. Specimen: naive CD4+ T cells sorted from blood. These receptors all stem from a young woman in good health. Both conserved end residues are trimmed from each CDR3. A row's size may be missing; if present it is once, few, many or a size class.

ASSPPKAGAQETQY	NA	TRBV18	TRBJ2-5
ASSLERDGEQY	NA	TRBV5-1	TRBJ2-5
ATSRGGGAGVEKLF	once	TRBV15	TRBJ1-4
ASSSRQGEQF	NA	TRBV7-9	TRBJ2-1
ASSPQIDRYQPYEQY	NA	TRBV18	TRBJ2-7
AISEEASSYEQY	NA	TRBV10-3	TRBJ2-7
ASNPQGSPLH	NA	TRBV28	TRBJ1-6
ASSIVIRDRPRAGELF	once	TRBV19	TRBJ2-2
ASSEPGGWETQY	NA	TRBV25-1	TRBJ2-5
ASSLALTPSLAGVETQY	NA	TRBV7-9	TRBJ2-5
ASSSRAGGTDTQY	NA	TRBV7-9	TRBJ2-3
ASSLLLGPQH	NA	TRBV28	TRBJ1-5
AWGQFPYEQY	once	TRBV30	NA
ASSQRRAPNTEAF	NA	TRBV7-9	TRBJ1-1
ASSRHGPGAGEQY	NA	TRBV6-5	TRBJ2-5
ASSVRSSSYEQY	NA	TRBV25-1	TRBJ2-7
SAGQGTGELF	NA	TRBV29-1	TRBJ2-2
ASSRDGYEQY	NA	TRBV28	TRBJ2-7
ASTRDASKDAEAF	NA	TRBV6-6	TRBJ1-1
ASSEVADFGGYT	NA	TRBV6-1	TRBJ1-2
ASSLAGATETQY	NA	TRBV5-6	TRBJ2-5
AWSVMGLAETGELF	NA	TRBV30	TRBJ2-2
ASSLNRGLTGELF	NA	TRBV11-2	TRBJ2-2
ASSWGQGTDTQY	NA	TRBV5-4	TRBJ2-3
ASSGLWRQGNEKLF	NA	TRBV28	TRBJ1-4
ASHRATGELF	NA	TRBV19	TRBJ2-2
ASSPLQRGHNEQF	NA	TRBV5-1	TRBJ2-1
ASRKGGQTLLSNQPQH	once	TRBV27	TRBJ1-5
ASNPSGRNEKLF	NA	TRBV16	TRBJ1-4
ASSPTSENTGELF	NA	TRBV18	TRBJ2-2
ASSLRMSGKQTQY	NA	TRBV2	TRBJ2-5
ASSASSLQRFDSGAF	NA	TRBV9	TRBJ1-1